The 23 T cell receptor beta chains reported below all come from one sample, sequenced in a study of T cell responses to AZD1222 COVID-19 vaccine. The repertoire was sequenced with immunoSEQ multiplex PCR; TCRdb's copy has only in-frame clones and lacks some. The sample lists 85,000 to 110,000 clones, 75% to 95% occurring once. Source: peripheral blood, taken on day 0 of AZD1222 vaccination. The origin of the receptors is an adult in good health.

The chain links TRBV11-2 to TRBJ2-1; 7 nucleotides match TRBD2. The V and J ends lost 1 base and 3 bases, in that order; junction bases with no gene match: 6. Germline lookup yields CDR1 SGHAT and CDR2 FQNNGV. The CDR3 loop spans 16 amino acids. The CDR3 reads CASSLVRASGYNEQFF. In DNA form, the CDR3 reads TGTGCCAGCAGCTTAGTTAGGGCTAGCGGCTACAATGAGCAGTTCTTC.

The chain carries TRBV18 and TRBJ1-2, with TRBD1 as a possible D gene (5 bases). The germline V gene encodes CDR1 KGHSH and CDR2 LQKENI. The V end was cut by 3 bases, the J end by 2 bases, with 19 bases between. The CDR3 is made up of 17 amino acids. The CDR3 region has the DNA TGTGCCAGCTCACCTCGGGAGGGAAAAGGGGCGAACTATGGCTACACCTTC. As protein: CASSPREGKGANYGYTF.

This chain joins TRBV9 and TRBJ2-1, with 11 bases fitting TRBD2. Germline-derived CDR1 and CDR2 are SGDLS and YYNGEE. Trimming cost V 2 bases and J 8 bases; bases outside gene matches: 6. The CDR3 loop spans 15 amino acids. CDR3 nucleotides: TGTGCCAGCAGCGTTACTAGCGGGAGCTTCGATGAGCAGTTCTTC. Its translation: CASSVTSGSFDEQFF.

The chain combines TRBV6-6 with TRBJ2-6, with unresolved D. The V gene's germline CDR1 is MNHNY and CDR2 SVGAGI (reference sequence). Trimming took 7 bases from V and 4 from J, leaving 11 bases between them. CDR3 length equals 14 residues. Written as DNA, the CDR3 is TGTGCCAGCAAAAAGGTCAGGGGGGCCAACGTCCTGACTTTC. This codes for CASKKVRGANVLTF.

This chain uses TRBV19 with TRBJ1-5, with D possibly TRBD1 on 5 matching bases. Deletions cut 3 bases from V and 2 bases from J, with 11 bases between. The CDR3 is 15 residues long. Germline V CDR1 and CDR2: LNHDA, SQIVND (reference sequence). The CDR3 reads CASSIWRDGNQPQHF. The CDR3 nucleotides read TGTGCCAGTAGTATCTGGAGGGACGGCAATCAGCCCCAGCATTTT.

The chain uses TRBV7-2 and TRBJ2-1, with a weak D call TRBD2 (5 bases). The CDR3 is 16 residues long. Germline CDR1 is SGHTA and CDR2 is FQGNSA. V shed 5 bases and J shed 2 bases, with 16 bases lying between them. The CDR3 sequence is CASSQFPGIAYNEQFF. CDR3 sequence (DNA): TGTGCCAGCAGCCAGTTCCCGGGGATCGCCTACAATGAGCAGTTCTTC.

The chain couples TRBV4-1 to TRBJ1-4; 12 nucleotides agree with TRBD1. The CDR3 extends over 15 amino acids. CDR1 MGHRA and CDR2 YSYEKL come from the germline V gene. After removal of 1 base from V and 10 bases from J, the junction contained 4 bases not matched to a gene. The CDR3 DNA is TGCGCCAGCAGCCAAGTGGGACAGGGGGCTCCAAAACTGTTTTTT. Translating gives CASSQVGQGAPKLFF.

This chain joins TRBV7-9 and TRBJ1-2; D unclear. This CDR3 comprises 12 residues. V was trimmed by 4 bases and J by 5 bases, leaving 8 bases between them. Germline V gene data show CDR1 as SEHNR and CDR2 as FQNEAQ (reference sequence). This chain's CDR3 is CASSSGRYGYTF. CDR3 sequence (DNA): TGTGCCAGCAGCTCGGGCCGATATGGCTACACCTTC.

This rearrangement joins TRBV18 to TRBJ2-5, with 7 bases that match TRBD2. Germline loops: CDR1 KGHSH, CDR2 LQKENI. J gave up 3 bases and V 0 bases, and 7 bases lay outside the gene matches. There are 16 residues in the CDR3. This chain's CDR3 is CASSPPASGIEETQYF. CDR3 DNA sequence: TGTGCCAGCTCACCACCTGCCAGCGGGATAGAAGAGACCCAGTACTTC.

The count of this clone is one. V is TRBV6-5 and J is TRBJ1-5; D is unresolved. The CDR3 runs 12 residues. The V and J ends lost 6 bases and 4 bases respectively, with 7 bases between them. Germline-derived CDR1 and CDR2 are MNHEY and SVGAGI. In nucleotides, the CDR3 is TGTGCCAGCAGCTCATTTAATCAGCCCCAGCATTTT. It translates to CASSSFNQPQHF.

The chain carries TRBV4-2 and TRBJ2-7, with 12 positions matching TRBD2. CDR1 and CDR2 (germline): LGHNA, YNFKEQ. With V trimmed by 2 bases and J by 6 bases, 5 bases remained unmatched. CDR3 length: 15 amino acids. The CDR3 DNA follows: TGTGCCAGCAGCCAACCGGGACTAGCGGGTGGCGAGCAGTACTTC. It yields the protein CASSQPGLAGGEQYF.

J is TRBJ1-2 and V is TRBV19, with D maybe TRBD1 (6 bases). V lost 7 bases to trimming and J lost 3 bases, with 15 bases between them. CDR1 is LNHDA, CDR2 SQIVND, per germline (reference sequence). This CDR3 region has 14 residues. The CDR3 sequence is CASTPQGTHYGYTF. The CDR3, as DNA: TGTGCCAGTACCCCTCAGGGGACCCACTATGGCTACACCTTC.

The chain's CDR3 is CASSLGRDTEAFF. CDR3 DNA: TGTGCCAGCAGCTTGGGAAGGGACACTGAAGCTTTCTTT. The chain employs TRBV28 and TRBJ1-1; unclear D gene. Germline lookup yields CDR1 MDHEN and CDR2 SYDVKM. Trimming stripped 6 bases from V and 3 bases from J, with 11 bases between. The CDR3 runs to 13 residues.

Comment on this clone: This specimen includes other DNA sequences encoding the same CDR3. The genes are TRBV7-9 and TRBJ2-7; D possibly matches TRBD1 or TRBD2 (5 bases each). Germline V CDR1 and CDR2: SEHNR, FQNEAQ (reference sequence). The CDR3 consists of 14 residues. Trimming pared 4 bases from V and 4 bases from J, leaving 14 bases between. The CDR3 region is CASSSRDRNYEQYF. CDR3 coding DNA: TGTGCCAGCAGCTCCCGGGACCGGAATTACGAGCAGTACTTC.

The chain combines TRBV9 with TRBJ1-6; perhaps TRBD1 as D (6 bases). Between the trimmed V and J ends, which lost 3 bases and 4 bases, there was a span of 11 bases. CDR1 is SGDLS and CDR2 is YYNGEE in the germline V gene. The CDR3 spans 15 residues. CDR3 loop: CASSDGQLYNSPLHF. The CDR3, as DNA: TGTGCCAGCAGCGACGGACAGCTATATAATTCACCCCTCCACTTT.

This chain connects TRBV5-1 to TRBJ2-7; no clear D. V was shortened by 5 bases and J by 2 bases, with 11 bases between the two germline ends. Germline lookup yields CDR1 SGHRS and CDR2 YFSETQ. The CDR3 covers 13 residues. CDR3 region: CASRKRDAYEQYF. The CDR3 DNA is TGCGCCAGCAGGAAAAGGGATGCCTACGAGCAGTACTTC.

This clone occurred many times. The CDR3 region has the DNA TGTGCCAGCAGGGGCCGCACTGAAGCTTTCTTT. It codes for CASRGRTEAFF. The chain joins TRBV12-3 or TRBV12-4 to TRBJ1-1; D unresolved. V was clipped by 6 bases and J by 4 bases, with 6 bases between them. The CDR3 spans 11 residues.

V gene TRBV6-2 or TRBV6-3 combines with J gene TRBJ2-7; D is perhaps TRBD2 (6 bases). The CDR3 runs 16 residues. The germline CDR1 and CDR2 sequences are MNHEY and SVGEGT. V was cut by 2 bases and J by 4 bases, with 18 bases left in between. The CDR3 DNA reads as TGTGCCAGCAGTTACGCCGGGACTCCCTGGGGTTACGAGCAGTACTTC. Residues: CASSYAGTPWGYEQYF.

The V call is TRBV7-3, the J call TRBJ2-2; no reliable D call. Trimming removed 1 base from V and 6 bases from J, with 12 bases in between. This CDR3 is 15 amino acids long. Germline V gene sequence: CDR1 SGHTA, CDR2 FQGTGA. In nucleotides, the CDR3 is TGTGCCAGCAGCTTAAAACCAGCTCCGGCCGGGGAGCTGTTTTTT. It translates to CASSLKPAPAGELFF.

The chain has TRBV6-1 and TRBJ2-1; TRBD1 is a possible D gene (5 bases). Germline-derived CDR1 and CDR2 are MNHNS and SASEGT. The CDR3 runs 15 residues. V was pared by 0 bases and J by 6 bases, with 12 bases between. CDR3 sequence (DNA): TGTGCCAGCAGTGAAGCGCCAGGGTTCGTCAATGAGCAGTTCTTC. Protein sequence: CASSEAPGFVNEQFF.

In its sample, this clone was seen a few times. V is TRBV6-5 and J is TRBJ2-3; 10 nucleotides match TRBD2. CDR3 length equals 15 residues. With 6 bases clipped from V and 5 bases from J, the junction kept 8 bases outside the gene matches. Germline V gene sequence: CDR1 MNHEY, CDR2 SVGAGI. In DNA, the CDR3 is TGTGCCAGCAGCGCCTCGGGACTAGCGATAGATACGCAGTATTTT. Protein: CASSASGLAIDTQYF.

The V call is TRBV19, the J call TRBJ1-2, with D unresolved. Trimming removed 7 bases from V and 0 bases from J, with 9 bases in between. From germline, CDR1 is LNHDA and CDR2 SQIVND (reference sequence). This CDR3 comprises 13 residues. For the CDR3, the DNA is TGTGCCAGTACCCAGAACCCTAACTATGGCTACACCTTC. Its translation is CASTQNPNYGYTF.

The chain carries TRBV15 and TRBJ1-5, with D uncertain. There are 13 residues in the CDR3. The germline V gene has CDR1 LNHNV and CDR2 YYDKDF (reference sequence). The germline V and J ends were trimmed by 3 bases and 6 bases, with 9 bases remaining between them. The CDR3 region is CATSSSRLQPQHF. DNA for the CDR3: TGTGCCACCAGCAGTTCGCGTCTTCAGCCCCAGCATTTT.